This T cell receptor (beta chain) was captured in a study of blood T cell repertoires in COVID-19. Background on the study: The United States, Italy and Spain were the sources of the acute and convalescent COVID-19 samples. T cells, B-cell-depleted T cells, or PBMCs provided the cDNA or gDNA that served as material.

This clone was picked up one time. Original analysis: Amplifying reference gene primers gave estimates of nucleated cell counts. Profiling relied on immunoSEQ multiplex PCR, and the TCRdb table lists in-frame clones only, not all of them. The DNA gave D and trimming, while V, J and clone size come from that table. There are about 120,000 clones in the sample; about 80% occur only once, and around 4.1% lies in the top ten. Per germline, CDR1 SGHTA and CDR2 FQGNSA. V gave up 4 bases and J gave up 4 bases, with 11 bases separating them. This CDR3 has 14 residues. The specimen was peripheral blood. The V call is TRBV7-2, the J call TRBJ2-1; D is perhaps TRBD2 (6 bases). The TCR was taken from an elderly woman with acute or convalescent COVID-19. The CDR3 reads CASSSYGTYNEQFF. DNA for the CDR3: TGTGCCAGCAGCTCCTACGGGACTTACAATGAGCAGTTCTTC.